The 30 T cell receptor beta chains given below trace back to one sample, sequenced in a study of blood T cells in healthy people across ages. The second PCR ran roughly 6 to 11 cycles with a sample-barcoded 5' primer and J-beta primers. TCRdb re-called the 5' RACE reads with MiXCR, one entry per CDR3 protein. Of roughly 2 million distinct CDR3 sequences listed, 40% to 55% were seen once; the top ten hold 2.1%. The sample consisted of blood. Source of these receptors: a woman between 35 and 50 years old in good health.

The J gene is TRBJ2-1, the V gene TRBV27; TRBD1 might be the D (5 bases). CDR1 MNHEY and CDR2 SMNVEV come from the germline V gene (reference sequence). Trimming removed 3 bases from V and 7 bases from J, with 13 bases in between. This CDR3 contains 14 residues. In DNA form, the CDR3 reads TGTGCCAGCAGTTTTTGGTCATCAGGGAATGAGCAGTTCTTC. This gives the protein CASSFWSSGNEQFF.

J is TRBJ1-2 and V is TRBV20-1; 7 bases are shared with TRBD1. CDR1 and CDR2 (germline): DFQATT, SNEGSKA (reference sequence). The CDR3 contains 12 residues. This CDR3 reads CTIPQGDYGYTF. In DNA form, the CDR3 reads TGCACCATTCCGCAGGGGGACTATGGCTACACCTTC.

The genes are TRBV20-1 and TRBJ1-1, with D perhaps TRBD1 (5 bases). This CDR3 has 14 amino acids. V was shortened by 5 bases and J by 0 bases, with 13 bases between the two germline ends. Per germline, CDR1 DFQATT and CDR2 SNEGSKA (reference sequence). The CDR3 DNA is TGCAGTGCTCCAGACAGTTCCATGAACACTGAAGCTTTCTTT. Translated: CSAPDSSMNTEAFF.

The chain links TRBV6-1 to TRBJ2-7; D is possibly TRBD2 (7 bases). Trimming pared 2 bases from V and 12 bases from J, leaving 20 bases between. CDR1 is MNHNS, CDR2 SASEGT, per germline. The CDR3 is 14 amino acids. CDR3 sequence reads: CASSEFGGGLATYF. Written as DNA, the CDR3 is TGTGCCAGCAGTGAATTCGGCGGGGGCCTCGCAACGTACTTC.

This rearrangement joins TRBV4-1 to TRBJ2-1, with D hard to call. Trimming took 4 bases from V and 6 from J, leaving 13 bases between them. The CDR3 runs 14 residues. The germline CDR1 and CDR2 sequences are MGHRA and YSYEKL. The CDR3 is CASSPEDPLNEQFF. Here the CDR3 DNA reads TGCGCCAGCAGCCCGGAAGACCCTCTCAATGAGCAGTTCTTC.

The V and J genes are TRBV29-1 and TRBJ1-1; no reliable D call. The V and J ends lost 7 bases and 5 bases respectively, with 14 bases between them. Germline assignment: CDR1 SQVTM and CDR2 ANQGSEA. The CDR3 extends over 12 amino acids. In DNA, the CDR3 is TGCAGCGGAGGGCACCCGGGGACTGAAGCTTTCTTT. This sequence encodes CSGGHPGTEAFF.

The V and J genes are TRBV24-1 and TRBJ2-7; 7 nucleotides align to TRBD1. The end of the DNA aligns better with TRBJ2-5, so the J call may be wrong. Looked up from germline, CDR1 is KGHDR and CDR2 is SFDVKD. The CDR3 length is 15 residues. This CDR3 reads CATSGPRGGLETQYF. The DNA for the CDR3 is TGTGCCACCAGTGGTCCCCGAGGGGGCTTGGAGACCCAGTACTTC.

To note about this clonotype: At one of its ends the junction is not consistent with the germline gene, which may arise from a read error. This chain links TRBV27 with TRBJ2-1; D is uncertain. CDR1 and CDR2 (germline): MNHEY, SMNVEV (reference sequence). The CDR3 is 17 residues long. The CDR3 sequence: CASSLIYGPTSYNEQNF. The CDR3 bases are TGTGCCAGCAGTTTGATTTATGGGCCAACCTCCTACAATGAGCAGAACTTC.

This chain links TRBV4-2 with TRBJ2-7; D could derive from TRBD1 or TRBD2 (5 bases each). CDR3 length equals 14 residues. V was cut by 7 bases and J by 0 bases, with 13 bases left in between. Germline CDR1 is LGHNA and CDR2 is YNFKEQ. CDR3 residues: CASTRDRTSYEQYF. In DNA form, the CDR3 reads TGTGCCAGCACCCGGGACCGTACCTCCTACGAGCAGTACTTC.

The sample holds a few counts of this clonotype. The genes are TRBV28 and TRBJ2-1; D perhaps matches TRBD1 (6 bases). The germline gives CDR1 MDHEN, CDR2 SYDVKM. The CDR3 has 17 residues. V lost 6 bases, J lost 4 bases, and 22 bases lay in between. CDR3 loop: CASSTAYLGAVYNEQFF. CDR3 in DNA: TGTGCCAGCAGCACCGCCTATTTGGGGGCGGTGTACAATGAGCAGTTCTTC.

The chain joins TRBV2 to TRBJ1-2, with TRBD1 matching 10 bases. CDR3 length equals 14 residues. Germline V CDR1 and CDR2: SNHLY, FYNNEI. V lost 6 bases, J lost 7 bases, and 8 bases stayed unmatched. Here the CDR3 reads CASRAGTGAGGYTF. The CDR3 nucleotides read TGTGCCAGCAGGGCCGGGACAGGGGCCGGTGGCTACACCTTC.

This chain connects TRBV12-3 or TRBV12-4 to TRBJ1-2; D call uncertain. CDR3 length: 11 residues. V was clipped by 3 bases and J by 8 bases, with 7 bases between them. This CDR3 reads CASSFLRGYTF. DNA of the CDR3: TGTGCCAGCAGTTTCCTCAGGGGCTACACCTTC.

V and J are TRBV27 and TRBJ1-1; D is unresolved. The CDR3 consists of 15 residues. The V end lost 2 bases, the J end lost 0 bases, and 10 bases lay between the germline ends. Per germline, CDR1 MNHEY and CDR2 SMNVEV (reference sequence). CDR3: CASSLQWQLNTEAFF. The CDR3 nucleotides are TGTGCCAGCAGTTTACAATGGCAGTTGAACACTGAAGCTTTCTTT.

The chain couples TRBV20-1 to TRBJ2-3, with TRBD2 as a possible D gene (6 bases). Deletions cut 6 bases from V and 2 bases from J, with 12 bases between. CDR1 is DFQATT, CDR2 SNEGSKA, per germline (reference sequence). The CDR3 has 13 residues. The CDR3 nucleotides are TGCAGTGCCGTGGGGGACTCCACAGATACGCAGTATTTT. Protein: CSAVGDSTDTQYF.

This clonotype was detected once. V and J are TRBV15 and TRBJ1-5, with D possibly matching TRBD1 (5 bases). Trimming shortened V by 0 bases and J by 0 bases, and 9 bases separated the two germline ends. Per the germline V gene, CDR1 is LNHNV and CDR2 is YYDKDF (reference sequence). This CDR3 has 16 amino acids. CDR3 sequence (DNA): TGTGCCACCAGCAGAGAAGGTGACAGTAGCAATCAGCCCCAGCATTTT. Translation: CATSREGDSSNQPQHF.

The J gene is TRBJ1-2, the V gene TRBV6-1; tentative D call: TRBD1 (6 bases). Per the germline V gene, CDR1 is MNHNS and CDR2 is SASEGT. The CDR3 loop spans 14 amino acids. V lost 2 bases and J 4 bases, leaving 11 bases between the germline ends. DNA for the CDR3: TGTGCCAGCAGTGAATTAGACAGGTCCTATGGCTACACCTTC. Amino acids: CASSELDRSYGYTF.

The rearrangement joins TRBV20-1 to TRBJ2-3, with D possibly being TRBD1 (6 bases). Between the trimmed V and J ends, which lost 6 bases and 4 bases, there was a span of 17 bases. This CDR3 is built from 14 residues. Germline V gives CDR1 DFQATT, CDR2 SNEGSKA (reference sequence). CDR3 nucleotide sequence: TGCAGTGCCAACAGGGCAGGCCGATCAGATACGCAGTATTTT. This codes for CSANRAGRSDTQYF.

This clonotype has a handful of counts. An end of the junction does not agree with germline; a read error may underlie this. This chain connects TRBV12-3 or TRBV12-4 to TRBJ2-5; D tentatively reads TRBD1 or TRBD2 (5 bases each). The J call could be wrong; TRBJ2-1 is a better fit for the DNA end. This CDR3 region has 15 residues. CDR3 loop: CASTPRDGPQETQFF. In DNA, the CDR3 is TGTGCTAGCACTCCCCGGGACGGACCCCAAGAGACCCAGTTCTTC.

The chain joins TRBV12-3 or TRBV12-4 to TRBJ2-7, with unresolved D. V gave up 3 bases and J gave up 0 bases, with 12 bases separating them. The CDR3 contains 15 residues. CDR3 sequence: CASSLLGLDSYEQYF. The CDR3 DNA follows: TGTGCCAGCAGTTTGCTAGGCTTAGACTCCTACGAGCAGTACTTC.

This sequence joins TRBV2 and TRBJ2-7; TRBD1 aligns across 10 bases. This CDR3 spans 13 amino acids. Germline V lookup: CDR1 SNHLY, CDR2 FYNNEI. After removal of 7 bases from V and 5 bases from J, the junction contained 5 bases not matched to a gene. CDR3 DNA sequence: TGTGCCAGCACCCGGACAGGGGGGCACGAGCAGTACTTC. This translates into CASTRTGGHEQYF.

This clonotype was detected a few times. The V and J genes are TRBV6-1 and TRBJ2-3; 11 positions match TRBD2. This CDR3 spans 15 amino acids. Germline CDR1 reads MNHNS; CDR2 reads SASEGT. The V and J ends lost 9 bases and 3 bases, in that order; junction bases with no gene match: 8. The CDR3 protein is CASTLAGGPTDTQYF. The CDR3 DNA follows: TGTGCCAGTACGCTAGCGGGAGGCCCAACAGATACGCAGTATTTT.

V gene TRBV29-1 combines with J gene TRBJ2-4; the D is unclear. The CDR3 totals 16 residues. Trimming pared 4 bases from V and 1 base from J, leaving 17 bases between. Looked up from germline, CDR1 is SQVTM and CDR2 is ANQGSEA. CDR3 in amino acids: CSVAPRLSQAKNIQYF. DNA for the CDR3: TGCAGCGTTGCACCCCGACTTTCCCAGGCCAAAAACATTCAGTACTTC.

The chain carries TRBV7-2 and TRBJ1-5; 9 bases line up with TRBD1. The V and J ends lost 5 bases and 7 bases, in that order; junction bases with no gene match: 9. Germline CDR1 is SGHTA and CDR2 is FQGNSA. This CDR3 contains 15 residues. CDR3 residues: CASSLPDRGSQPQHF. For the CDR3, the DNA is TGTGCCAGCAGCCTACCCGACAGGGGGAGCCAGCCCCAGCATTTT.

This chain links TRBV5-1 with TRBJ2-1, with D possibly called TRBD1 or TRBD2 (5 bases each). The germline V gene encodes CDR1 SGHRS and CDR2 YFSETQ. The CDR3 is 20 amino acids. Between the trimmed V and J ends, which lost 0 bases and 0 bases, there was a span of 22 bases. In DNA form, the CDR3 reads TGCGCCAGCAGCTTGGCCGGGGCGACAGACCGAGTGACCTCCTACAATGAGCAGTTCTTC. Residues: CASSLAGATDRVTSYNEQFF.

This chain joins TRBV15 and TRBJ2-7; D uncertain. The V gene lost 3 bases and the J gene lost 6 bases, with 12 bases spanning the gap. The germline V gene has CDR1 LNHNV and CDR2 YYDKDF (reference sequence). This CDR3 comprises 13 residues. The CDR3 DNA reads TGTGCCACCAGCAGCAACCGCCGAGGCGAGCAGTACTTC. Translation gives CATSSNRRGEQYF.

Details on this clonotype: Sequence at one end of the junction differs from germline and may be a read error. The chain employs TRBV29-1 and TRBJ2-1; 9 bases fit TRBD2. Germline CDR1 is SQVTM and CDR2 is ANQGSEA. This CDR3 comprises 17 residues. In DNA, the CDR3 is TGCAGCGTTGATCAGCGGGGGGCCGACCTCCTCTACAATGGGCAGTTCTTC. It encodes CSVDQRGADLLYNGQFF.

Worth noting for this clonotype: At one end, the junction sequence differs from germline, possibly due to a read error. The rearrangement links TRBV10-3 to TRBJ2-1, with D perhaps given as TRBD1 or TRBD2 (6 bases each). Germline V lookup: CDR1 ENHRY, CDR2 SYGVKD. The CDR3 spans 16 residues. The CDR3, as DNA: TGTGTCATCAGTGAGTATGAGGGGGGCTCCTACAATGAGCAGTTCTTC. It codes for CVISEYEGGSYNEQFF.

The table lists this clonotype with a few counts. The chain couples TRBV4-2 to TRBJ2-5; the match to TRBD2 covers 14 bases. The junction had 4 bases not matched to a gene; V was cut back by 4 bases and J by 3 bases. This CDR3 has 16 residues. Germline lookup yields CDR1 LGHNA and CDR2 YNFKEQ. This CDR3 reads CASSPRGLAGEETQYF. The CDR3 DNA reads TGTGCCAGCAGCCCGCGGGGACTAGCGGGAGAAGAGACCCAGTACTTC.

This chain connects TRBV24-1 to TRBJ1-2, with unresolved D. The CDR3 extends over 12 amino acids. The germline V and J ends were trimmed by 2 bases and 3 bases, with 3 bases remaining between them. CDR1 and CDR2 (germline): KGHDR, SFDVKD. The CDR3 DNA reads as TGTGCCACCAGTGATTGGTACTATGGCTACACCTTC. Its translation is CATSDWYYGYTF.

A single count supports this clonotype. The chain employs TRBV5-1 and TRBJ2-3, with D hard to call. The V gene's germline CDR1 is SGHRS and CDR2 YFSETQ. V was shortened by 4 bases and J by 4 bases, with 13 bases between the two germline ends. This CDR3 has 14 amino acids. The CDR3 bases are TGCGCCAGCAGCGGCCCTCCTCCCTCAGATACGCAGTATTTT. Translated: CASSGPPPSDTQYF.